Below, one T cell receptor beta chain is given with its context. Its cognate antigen is unknown. Primers used in a second PCR of about 6 to 11 cycles were a sample-barcoded 5' primer and a J-beta primer mix. TCRdb recomputed calls from the 5' RACE reads with MiXCR, one row per CDR3 protein. Among under 850,000 distinct CDR3 sequences, about 34% were seen once, and the ten largest hold 10% to 15%. This sample is part of a study of blood T cells in healthy people across ages. Study-wide results and limits: The lack of PBMC sorting stopped any conclusive naive versus antigen-experienced comparison.

Between the trimmed V and J ends, which lost 0 bases and 6 bases, there was a span of 8 bases. The germline V gene has CDR1 DFQATT and CDR2 SNEGSKA (reference sequence). The CDR3 is 12 amino acids. Sequencing input: blood. The V gene is TRBV20-1, the J gene TRBJ1-1; D perhaps matches TRBD1 (6 bases). The origin of this receptor is a man younger than 35 in good health. Here the CDR3 DNA reads TGCAGTGCTAGAGACAGGGGCTCTGAAGCTTTCTTT. As protein: CSARDRGSEAFF.